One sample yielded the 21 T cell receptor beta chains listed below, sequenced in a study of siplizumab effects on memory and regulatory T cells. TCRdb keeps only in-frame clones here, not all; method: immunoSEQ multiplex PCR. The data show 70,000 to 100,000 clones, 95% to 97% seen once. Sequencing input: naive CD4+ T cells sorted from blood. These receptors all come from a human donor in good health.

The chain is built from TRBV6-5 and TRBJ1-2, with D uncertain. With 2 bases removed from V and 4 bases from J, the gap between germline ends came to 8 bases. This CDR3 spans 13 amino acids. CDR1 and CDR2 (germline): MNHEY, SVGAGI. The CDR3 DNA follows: TGTGCCAGCAGTTACCGAGAAAGCTATGGCTACACCTTC. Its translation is CASSYRESYGYTF.

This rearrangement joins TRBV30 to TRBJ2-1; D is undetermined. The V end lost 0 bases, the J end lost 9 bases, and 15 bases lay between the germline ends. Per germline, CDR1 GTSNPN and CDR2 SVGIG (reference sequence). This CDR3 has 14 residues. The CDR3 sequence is CAWSVGRPSAEQFF. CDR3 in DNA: TGTGCCTGGAGTGTAGGCCGGCCATCGGCTGAGCAGTTCTTC.

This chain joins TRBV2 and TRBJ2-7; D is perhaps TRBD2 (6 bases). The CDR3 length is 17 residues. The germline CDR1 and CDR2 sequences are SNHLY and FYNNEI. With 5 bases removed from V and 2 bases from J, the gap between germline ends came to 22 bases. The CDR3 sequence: CASSFAGGAGPTYEQYF. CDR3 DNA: TGTGCCAGCAGTTTCGCCGGAGGGGCAGGTCCAACCTACGAGCAGTACTTC.

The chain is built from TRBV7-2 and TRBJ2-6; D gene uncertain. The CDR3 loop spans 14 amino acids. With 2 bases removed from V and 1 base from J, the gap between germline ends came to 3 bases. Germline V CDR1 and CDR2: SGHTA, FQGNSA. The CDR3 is CASSLISGANVLTF. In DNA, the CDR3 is TGTGCCAGCAGCTTAATTTCTGGGGCCAACGTCCTGACTTTC. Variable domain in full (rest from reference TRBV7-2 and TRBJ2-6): GAGVSQSPSNKVTEKGKDVELRCDPISGHTALYWYRQSLGQGLEFLIYFQGNSAPDKSGLPSDRFSAERTGGSVSTLTIQRTQQEDSAVYLCASSLISGANVLTFGAGSRLTVL.

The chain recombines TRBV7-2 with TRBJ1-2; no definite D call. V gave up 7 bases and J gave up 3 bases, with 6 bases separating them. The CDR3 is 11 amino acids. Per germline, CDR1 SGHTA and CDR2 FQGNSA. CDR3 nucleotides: TGTGCCAGCACCTCCCACTATGGCTACACCTTC. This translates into CASTSHYGYTF. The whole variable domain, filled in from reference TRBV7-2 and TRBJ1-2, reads GAGVSQSPSNKVTEKGKDVELRCDPISGHTALYWYRQSLGQGLEFLIYFQGNSAPDKSGLPSDRFSAERTGGSVSTLTIQRTQQEDSAVYLCASTSHYGYTFGSGTRLTVV.

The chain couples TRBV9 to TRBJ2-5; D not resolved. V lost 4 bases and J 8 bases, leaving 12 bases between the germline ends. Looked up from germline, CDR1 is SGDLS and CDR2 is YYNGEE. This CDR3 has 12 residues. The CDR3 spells CASSPQPPTQYF. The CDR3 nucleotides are TGTGCCAGCAGCCCTCAACCCCCCACCCAGTACTTC.

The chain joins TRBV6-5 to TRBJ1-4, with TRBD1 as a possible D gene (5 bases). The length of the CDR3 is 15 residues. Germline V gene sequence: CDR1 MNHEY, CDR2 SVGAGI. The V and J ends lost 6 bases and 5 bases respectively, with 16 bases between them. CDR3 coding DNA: TGTGCCAGCAGATTCCGGGGGACCTCAAATGAAAAACTGTTTTTT. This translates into CASRFRGTSNEKLFF.

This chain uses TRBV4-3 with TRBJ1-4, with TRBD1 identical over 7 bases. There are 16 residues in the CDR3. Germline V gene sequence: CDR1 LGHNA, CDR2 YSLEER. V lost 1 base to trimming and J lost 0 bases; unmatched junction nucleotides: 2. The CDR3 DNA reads TGCGCCAGCAGCCAAGTGGGACAGACAACTAATGAAAAACTGTTTTTT. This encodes CASSQVGQTTNEKLFF.

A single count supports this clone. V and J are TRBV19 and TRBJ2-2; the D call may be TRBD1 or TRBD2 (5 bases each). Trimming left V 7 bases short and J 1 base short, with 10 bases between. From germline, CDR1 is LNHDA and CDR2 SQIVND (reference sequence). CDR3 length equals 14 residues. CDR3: CASTGRMNTGELFF. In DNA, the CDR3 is TGTGCCAGTACGGGGCGGATGAACACCGGGGAGCTGTTTTTT.

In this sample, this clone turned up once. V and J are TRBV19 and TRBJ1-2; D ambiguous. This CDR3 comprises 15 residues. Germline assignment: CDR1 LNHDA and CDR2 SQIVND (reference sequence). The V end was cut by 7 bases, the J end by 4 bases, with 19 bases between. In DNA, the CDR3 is TGTGCCAGTACCGAGGTCTCGGGAGGATTCTATGGCTACACCTTC. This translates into CASTEVSGGFYGYTF.

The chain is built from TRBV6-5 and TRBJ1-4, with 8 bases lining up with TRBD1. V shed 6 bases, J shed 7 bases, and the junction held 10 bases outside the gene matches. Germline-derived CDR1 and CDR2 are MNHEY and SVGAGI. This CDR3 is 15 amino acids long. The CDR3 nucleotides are TGTGCCAGCAGAACAGCAGGGGGCGTTCCTGAAAAACTGTTTTTT. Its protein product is CASRTAGGVPEKLFF.

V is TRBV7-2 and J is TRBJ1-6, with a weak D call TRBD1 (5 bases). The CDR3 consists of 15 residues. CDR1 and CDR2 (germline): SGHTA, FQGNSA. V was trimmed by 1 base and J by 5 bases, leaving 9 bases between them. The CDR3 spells CASSLGQMDNSPLHF. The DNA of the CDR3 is TGTGCCAGCAGCTTAGGACAGATGGATAATTCACCCCTCCACTTT.

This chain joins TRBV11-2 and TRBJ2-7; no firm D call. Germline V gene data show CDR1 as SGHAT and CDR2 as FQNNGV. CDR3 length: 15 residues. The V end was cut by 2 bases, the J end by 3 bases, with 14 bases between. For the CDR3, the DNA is TGTGCCAGCAGCTTAAACCCCACCGGGCACTACGAGCAGTACTTC. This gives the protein CASSLNPTGHYEQYF. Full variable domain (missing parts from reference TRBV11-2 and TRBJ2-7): EAGVAQSPRYKIIEKRQSVAFWCNPISGHATLYWYQQILGQGPKLLIQFQNNGVVDDSQLPKDRFSAERLKGVDSTLKIQPAKLEDSAVYLCASSLNPTGHYEQYFGPGTRLTVT.

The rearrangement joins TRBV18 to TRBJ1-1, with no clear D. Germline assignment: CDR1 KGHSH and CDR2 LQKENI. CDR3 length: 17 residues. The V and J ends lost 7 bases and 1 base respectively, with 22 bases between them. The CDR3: CASFDFGLTDQNTEAFF. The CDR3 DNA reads TGTGCCAGCTTCGATTTCGGCCTGACGGATCAGAACACTGAAGCTTTCTTT.

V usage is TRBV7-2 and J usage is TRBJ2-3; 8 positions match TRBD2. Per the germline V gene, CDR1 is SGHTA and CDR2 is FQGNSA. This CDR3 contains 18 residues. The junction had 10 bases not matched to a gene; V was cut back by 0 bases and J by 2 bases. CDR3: CASSLAGGGSGVTDTQYF. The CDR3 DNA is TGTGCCAGCAGCTTAGCGGGGGGCGGTAGCGGGGTCACAGATACGCAGTATTTT.

The CDR3 bases are TGTGCCAGCAGCTTAAAGACAGGTATGAACACTGAAGCTTTCTTT. This codes for CASSLKTGMNTEAFF. This chain links TRBV7-2 with TRBJ1-1, with D perhaps TRBD1 (6 bases). The germline V gene encodes CDR1 SGHTA and CDR2 FQGNSA. With 2 bases removed from V and 0 bases from J, the gap between germline ends came to 10 bases. The CDR3 is 15 amino acids.

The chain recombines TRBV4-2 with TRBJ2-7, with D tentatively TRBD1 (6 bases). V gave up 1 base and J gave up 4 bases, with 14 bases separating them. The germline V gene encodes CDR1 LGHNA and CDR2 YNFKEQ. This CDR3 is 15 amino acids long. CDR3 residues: CASSQGLDSPYEQYF. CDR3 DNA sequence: TGTGCCAGCAGCCAAGGCTTGGACAGCCCTTACGAGCAGTACTTC.

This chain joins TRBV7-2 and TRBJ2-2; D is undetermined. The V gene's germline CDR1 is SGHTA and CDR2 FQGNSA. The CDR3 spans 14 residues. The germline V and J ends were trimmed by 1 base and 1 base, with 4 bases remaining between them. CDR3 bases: TGTGCCAGCAGCTTAGGACGGAACACCGGGGAGCTGTTTTTT. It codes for CASSLGRNTGELFF.

As DNA, the CDR3 is TGTGCCAGCAGTTCGATCGGGACAGGCAAAGAGACCCAGTACTTC. It is translated as CASSSIGTGKETQYF. V usage is TRBV6-1 and J usage is TRBJ2-5, with 8 positions matching TRBD1. Germline V gives CDR1 MNHNS, CDR2 SASEGT. This CDR3 is built from 15 residues. The J segment lost 3 bases and the V segment lost 5 bases, leaving 8 bases of the junction unmatched.

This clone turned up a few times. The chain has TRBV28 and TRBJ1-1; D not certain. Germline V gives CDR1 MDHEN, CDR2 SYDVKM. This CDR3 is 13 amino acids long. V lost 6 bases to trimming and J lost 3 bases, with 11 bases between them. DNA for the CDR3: TGTGCCAGCAGCCGGACCCCATACACTGAAGCTTTCTTT. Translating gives CASSRTPYTEAFF. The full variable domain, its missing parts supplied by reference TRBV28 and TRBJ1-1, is DVKVTQSSRYLVKRTGEKVFLECVQDMDHENMFWYRQDPGLGLRLIYFSYDVKMKEKGDIPEGYSVSREKKERFSLILESASTNQTSMYLCASSRTPYTEAFFGQGTRLTVV.

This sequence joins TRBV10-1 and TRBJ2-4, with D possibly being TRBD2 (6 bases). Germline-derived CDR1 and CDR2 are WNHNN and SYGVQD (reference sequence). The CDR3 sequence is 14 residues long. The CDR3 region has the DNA TGCCGCGCGGGGACGGAAGAAGCCAAAAACATTCAGTACTTC. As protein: CRAGTEEAKNIQYF.